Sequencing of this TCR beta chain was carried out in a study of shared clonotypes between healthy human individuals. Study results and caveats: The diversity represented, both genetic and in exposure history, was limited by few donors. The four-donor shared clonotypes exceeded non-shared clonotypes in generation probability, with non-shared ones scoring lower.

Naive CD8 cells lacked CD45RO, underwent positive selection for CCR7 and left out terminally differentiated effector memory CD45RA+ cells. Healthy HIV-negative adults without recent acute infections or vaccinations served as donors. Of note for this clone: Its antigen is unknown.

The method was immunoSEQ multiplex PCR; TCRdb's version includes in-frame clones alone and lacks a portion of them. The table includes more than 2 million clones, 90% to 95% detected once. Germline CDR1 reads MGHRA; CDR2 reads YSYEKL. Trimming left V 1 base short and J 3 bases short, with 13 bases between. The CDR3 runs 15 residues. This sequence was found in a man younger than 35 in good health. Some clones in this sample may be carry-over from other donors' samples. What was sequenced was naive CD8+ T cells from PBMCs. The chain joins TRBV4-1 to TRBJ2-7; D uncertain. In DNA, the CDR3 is TGCGCCAGCAGCCAAGTTTACAACTCAAACTACGAGCAGTACTTC. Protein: CASSQVYNSNYEQYF.